A single TCR beta chain is shown here with its context. Authors' data handling: ImmunoSEQ supplied junction-only sequences lacking quality scores, so filtering was different. TCRdb's table, derived via immunoSEQ multiplex PCR, lists solely in-frame clones and lacks some. The V and J calls and clone size come from that table; D and trimming were worked out from the DNA. The table includes roughly 2.6 million clones, around 90% detected once. The V gene lost 0 bases and the J gene lost 6 bases, with 15 bases spanning the gap. The CDR3 runs to 15 residues. Germline loops: CDR1 SNHLY, CDR2 FYNNEI. The source of the sample is a study of shared clonotypes between healthy human individuals. Study at large: Three plates were used per donor for CD4 naive, three for CD4 memory, two for CD8 naive and one for CD8 memory.

Donors had no recently reported acute infections or vaccinations and were HIV-negative. The donor cohort consisted entirely of Caucasian adults residing in Nashville, Tennessee. The clonotype comes from a man aged 18 to 29 in good health. The chain carries TRBV2 and TRBJ2-7, with D perhaps TRBD1 (5 bases). Sequenced sample: naive CD4+ T cells sorted from blood. Sample subset: CD45RA+ positively selected. The CDR3 spells CASSEAGRQTLEQYF. The CDR3 DNA reads as TGTGCCAGCAGTGAAGCGGGGCGGCAGACCCTCGAGCAGTACTTC.